The 2 T cell receptor beta chains presented below share a single source sample, sequenced in a study of read filtering for tumor transcriptome and immune sequencing. This library used roughly 400 ng RNA and molecular barcoded adaptors spanning alpha/delta and beta/gamma chains. TCRdb called the reads again in MiXCR, with one record for every CDR3 protein. The sample consists of about 6,000 distinct CDR3 sequences, around a quarter of them appearing once. Sequences were obtained from a population of CD138-negative cells sorted from bone marrow. The receptors were gathered from a donor aged 40 or older with multiple myeloma.

A remark on this clonotype: A far larger clone differs by one base, so this is likely a read error. This chain connects TRBV7-3 to TRBJ2-1; 7 bases match TRBD2. CDR3 length equals 17 residues. Germline values: CDR1 SGHTA, CDR2 FQGTGA. The chain's CDR3 is CASSLESGSSGKDEQSF. The CDR3 DNA follows: TGTGCCAGCAGCTTAGAAAGCGGAAGCAGCGGGAAAGATGAGCAGTCCTTC.

This clonotype has at least ten counts. The chain carries TRBV4-2 and TRBJ2-7; D might be TRBD2 (5 bases). CDR1 and CDR2 (germline): LGHNA, YNFKEQ. V shed 0 bases and J shed 1 base, with 16 bases lying between them. The CDR3 contains 17 residues. The chain's CDR3 is CASSQDLGGRRSYEQYF. Written as DNA, the CDR3 is TGTGCCAGCAGCCAAGATCTTGGCGGGCGGCGGTCCTACGAGCAGTACTTC.